This T cell receptor beta chain was recorded in a study of blood T cell repertoires in COVID-19 (dated by TCRdb to about 2020). For context, the study as a whole: The collaborator samples originated in the United States, Italy and Spain and spanned the acute and convalescent phases of COVID-19. The material from the prospective study consisted of cDNA or gDNA derived from T cells, B-cell-depleted T cells, or PBMCs. Deeply sampled blood TCRbeta repertoires from subjects exposed to, actively infected with, or recovered from COVID-19 were included in the dataset. A freely available public database, intended as a resource for researchers studying the immune response to SARS-CoV-2, is where the repertoires were released. Samples came from the ongoing ImmuneRACE study (first 160 participants) plus 1,254 subjects from 6 global collaborators. Sample metadata almost always included a de-identified subject ID, COVID-19 status, age in years and sex. Where HLA class I and class II types were available, the types were taken from metadata supplied by the sample provider, not from assay-based typing.

As regards this clone: The antigen it binds to is not known. No per-base quality is available; no much larger clone lies one base away.

Broad study findings and their caveats: Clinical and demographic metadata were provided uncurated, with the amount varying by source and participant.

Collaborating institutions collected whole blood in K2EDTA tubes following their own protocols. For TCRbeta analysis, collaborators shipped samples in one of three forms: frozen whole blood, isolated PBMCs, or DNA extracted from either of those sample types. TCRbeta CDR3 regions were amplified from genomic DNA using the immunoSEQ Assay, a bias-controlled multiplex PCR. The authors' pipeline ran thus. The number of nucleated cells in each sample was estimated by amplification of reference gene primers within the assay. Sequence reads were collapsed and filtered to measure the absolute abundance of every unique TCRbeta CDR3 rearrangement. For each sample, productive Simpson clonality was calculated by taking the square root of Simpson's diversity index across productive rearrangements. This is the immuneACCESS table as TCRdb keeps it, with only in-frame sequences that have V and J called. A part of the clones is gone; compared with another copy, unresolved V genes explain less than half, and the rest is unexplained. V and J calls and clone size are as listed in that table; D and trimming were resolved from the DNA. Present in this sample are 150,000 or so clones, 87% of which were seen just once. The leading ten clones occupy 6% to 7% of the sample.

Material for sequencing was peripheral blood. This receptor was identified in a man at least 80 years old with acute or convalescent COVID-19.

The CDR3 region has the sequence CASSTPRTGSQETQYF. The nucleotide sequence is given as TGTGCCAGTAGTACCCCCCGGACAGGCTCCCAAGAGACCCAGTACTTC. The chain is encoded by TRBV19 joined to TRBJ2-5, and 7 junctional nucleotides match TRBD1. CDR1 and CDR2 are read off the germline V gene (reference sequence) as LNHDA and SQIVND. Including cysteine and phenylalanine, the CDR3 has 16 amino acids. CDR3 DNA only is kept here, 48 bases in frame from base 1. Relative to germline, V is missing 4 bases and J is missing 1 base, with 9 bases of the junction outside any gene match.